These 16 T cell receptor beta chains were all obtained from the same sample, sequenced in a study of shared clonotypes between healthy human individuals. Naive CD8 cells were CD45RO-negative, positively selected for CCR7, excluding terminally differentiated effector memory CD45RA+ cells. Assay: immunoSEQ multiplex PCR; the TCRdb copy retains only in-frame clones and omits some. The sample yields about 2.2 million clones, 85% to 95% seen once. The specimen was naive CD8+ T cells from PBMCs. The receptors originated from a man aged 18 to 30 in good health. Some clones in this sample may be carry-over from other donors' samples.

The V call is TRBV28, the J call TRBJ1-1; D gene ambiguous. This CDR3 is built from 11 residues. Germline CDR1 is MDHEN and CDR2 is SYDVKM. V lost 7 bases, J lost 4 bases, and 7 bases lay in between. This CDR3 is CASTAGTEAFF. The CDR3 bases are TGTGCCAGCACAGCGGGCACTGAAGCTTTCTTT.

The chain is built from TRBV7-2 and TRBJ1-2; D possibly corresponds to TRBD1 (5 bases). Germline V gene sequence: CDR1 SGHTA, CDR2 FQGNSA. The CDR3 extends over 18 amino acids. Trimming cost V 4 bases and J 4 bases, with 25 bases left between them. CDR3 DNA sequence: TGTGCCAGCAGCTCCATGAGGAGGGGAGACCCCGGCTTCTATGGCTACACCTTC. Protein product: CASSSMRRGDPGFYGYTF.

The CDR3 sequence: CASSTDRGGTEAFF. In nucleotides, the CDR3 is TGTGCCAGCAGCACAGACAGGGGTGGCACTGAAGCTTTCTTT. The chain combines TRBV9 with TRBJ1-1; 8 bases agree with TRBD1. This CDR3 spans 14 amino acids. V lost 4 bases to trimming and J lost 4 bases; unmatched junction nucleotides: 6. Germline V gene lookup returns CDR1 SGDLS and CDR2 YYNGEE.

This clone was seen a single time. Because the CDR3 is missing its conserved closing phenylalanine or tryptophan, this is likely a read error. It is unclear where the CDR3 begins or ends on the DNA, so no DNA is shown, and the CDR3 is as TCRdb lists it. The rearrangement uses TRBV20-1 and TRBJ1-4. Looked up from germline, CDR1 is DFQATT and CDR2 is SNEGSKA (reference sequence). The length of the CDR3 is 9 amino acids, counting both ends. The CDR3 sequence is CSARAPQEE.

The V call is TRBV11-2, the J call TRBJ2-7; the match to TRBD1 covers 9 bases. Germline CDR1 reads SGHAT; CDR2 reads FQNNGV. With 3 bases clipped from V and 3 bases from J, the junction kept 9 bases outside the gene matches. This CDR3 spans 16 amino acids. The CDR3, as DNA: TGTGCCAGCAGCTTCTCCGGGACAGGGCCCCTCTACGAGCAGTACTTC. This translates into CASSFSGTGPLYEQYF.

This sequence joins TRBV10-2 and TRBJ2-2; TRBD2 might be the D (6 bases). Germline V lookup: CDR1 WSHSY, CDR2 SAAADI. Deletions cut 6 bases from V and 1 base from J, with 18 bases between. This CDR3 has 17 residues. In nucleotides, the CDR3 is TGCGCCAGCAGGGAAATGGGCCTAGCGTTGAACACCGGGGAGCTGTTTTTT. Protein product: CASREMGLALNTGELFF.

This clone was counted a single time. The V gene is TRBV5-1, the J gene TRBJ2-5; 9 positions agree with TRBD1. The germline CDR1 and CDR2 sequences are SGHRS and YFSETQ. The CDR3 totals 16 residues. The V and J ends lost 1 base and 4 bases, in that order; junction bases with no gene match: 8. The CDR3 sequence: CASSLSRDREGETQYF. The CDR3 coding sequence is TGCGCCAGCAGCTTGAGTAGGGACAGGGAGGGAGAGACCCAGTACTTC.

Note on this clone: The sample has other DNA sequences that encode this CDR3 too. V is TRBV7-8 and J is TRBJ2-5, with D possibly TRBD1 on 5 matching bases. The germline V gene has CDR1 SGHVS and CDR2 FQNEAQ. The V gene lost 1 base and the J gene lost 4 bases, with 10 bases spanning the gap. The CDR3 is 14 residues long. CDR3 coding DNA: TGTGCCAGCAGCTTAGTCGGAAGGGGAGAGACCCAGTACTTC. Translating gives CASSLVGRGETQYF.

Remarks on this clone: The same CDR3 also results from other DNA sequences found in this sample. This sequence joins TRBV27 and TRBJ1-4; TRBD1 matches at 8 bases. V was clipped by 8 bases and J by 5 bases; unmatched bases: 7. The V gene's germline CDR1 is MNHEY and CDR2 SMNVEV (reference sequence). The CDR3 covers 14 residues. The CDR3 region is CASRRTGSNEKLFF. The CDR3 DNA follows: TGTGCCAGCCGTAGGACAGGGTCAAATGAAAAACTGTTTTTT.

The V and J genes are TRBV18 and TRBJ2-7; TRBD1 agrees at 9 bases. The V and J ends lost 3 bases and 3 bases, in that order; junction bases with no gene match: 3. Germline loops: CDR1 KGHSH, CDR2 LQKENI. The CDR3 contains 14 residues. CDR3 residues: CASSPTGGNYEQYF. CDR3 nucleotide sequence: TGTGCCAGCTCACCGACAGGGGGGAACTACGAGCAGTACTTC.

This chain joins TRBV4-1 and TRBJ2-5; TRBD2 aligns across 7 bases. The CDR3 loop spans 15 amino acids. Per the germline V gene, CDR1 is MGHRA and CDR2 is YSYEKL. Trimming took 3 bases from V and 4 from J; bases not matched to a gene: 8. The CDR3, as DNA: TGCGCCAGCAGCCAGAGGGCGGGAGCAGGAGAGACCCAGTACTTC. Translation: CASSQRAGAGETQYF.

V is TRBV9 and J is TRBJ1-2; 8 bases are a match to TRBD1. This CDR3 region has 15 residues. Germline CDR1 is SGDLS and CDR2 is YYNGEE. The trim removed 0 bases at V and 7 bases at J, leaving 8 bases unmatched. The CDR3 reads CASSVDFQGAIGYTF. CDR3 bases: TGTGCCAGCAGCGTAGATTTCCAGGGGGCTATTGGCTACACCTTC.

The V gene is TRBV6-5, the J gene TRBJ1-1; no definite D call. Germline-derived CDR1 and CDR2 are MNHEY and SVGAGI. The V gene lost 5 bases and the J gene lost 4 bases, with 14 bases spanning the gap. The CDR3 contains 14 residues. CDR3 residues: CASSKTRPPTEAFF. As DNA, the CDR3 is TGTGCCAGCAGTAAAACAAGGCCGCCCACTGAAGCTTTCTTT.

This chain links TRBV7-9 with TRBJ2-1; the match to TRBD1 covers 7 bases. Germline-derived CDR1 and CDR2 are SEHNR and FQNEAQ (reference sequence). This CDR3 spans 17 amino acids. The J segment lost 6 bases and the V segment lost 0 bases, leaving 11 bases of the junction unmatched. CDR3 bases: TGTGCCAGCAGCTTAGCGAAAGGTAGGGGGCCTGTCAATGAGCAGTTCTTC. Amino acids: CASSLAKGRGPVNEQFF.

This clone was seen just once. V and J are TRBV19 and TRBJ2-7; the D is unclear. Germline V gene data show CDR1 as LNHDA and CDR2 as SQIVND (reference sequence). The CDR3 runs 13 residues. Trimming cost V 4 bases and J 6 bases, with 13 bases left between them. The CDR3 region is CASSTHILGEQYF. CDR3 coding DNA: TGTGCCAGTAGTACCCACATCCTAGGCGAGCAGTACTTC. Together with reference TRBV19 and TRBJ2-7, the CDR3 gives the full variable domain: DGGITQSPKYLFRKEGQNVTLSCEQNLNHDAMYWYRQDPGQGLRLIYYSQIVNDFQKGDIAEGYSVSREKKESFPLTVTSAQKNPTAFYLCASSTHILGEQYFGPGTRLTVT.

The chain couples TRBV18 to TRBJ2-5; 11 bases line up with TRBD2. The germline V gene encodes CDR1 KGHSH and CDR2 LQKENI. The CDR3 totals 17 residues. The V segment lost 0 bases and the J segment 2 bases; nucleotides outside the gene matches: 5. In DNA form, the CDR3 reads TGTGCCAGCTCACCACCGCAACTAGCGGGGGCACAAGAGACCCAGTACTTC. Its translation: CASSPPQLAGAQETQYF.